This TCR beta chain came from a study of T cells in Graves' hyperthyroidism and ophthalmopathy. Overall study context: Peripheral blood sampling occurred at initial diagnosis, before any treatment.

This CDR3 region has 15 residues. Germline V gene data show CDR1 as SGHTA and CDR2 as FQGNSA. J was trimmed by 1 base and V by 5 bases; bases with no gene match: 5. Amplification yielded TCR beta CDR3 regions, with RNA transcripts as the source. HTBI primers were used for first-round RT-PCR of the TCR CDR3. TCRdb processed the multiplex PCR reads anew with MiXCR; each CDR3 protein has one entry. Of 500,000 to 600,000 distinct CDR3 sequences listed, approximately 15% are singletons. Ten or more counts support this clonotype. Patients aged 18 to 65 with hyperthyroidism were newly diagnosed, with duration under 2 months.

The clonotype originates from a woman between 18 and 29 years old with Graves' hyperthyroidism. The rearrangement uses TRBV7-2 and TRBJ2-3; TRBD2 matches 8 bases. Sequencing was carried out using blood. DNA for the CDR3: TGTGCCAGCAGCAGAGAAGCGGGAGGCACAGATACGCAGTATTTT. Protein sequence: CASSREAGGTDTQYF.